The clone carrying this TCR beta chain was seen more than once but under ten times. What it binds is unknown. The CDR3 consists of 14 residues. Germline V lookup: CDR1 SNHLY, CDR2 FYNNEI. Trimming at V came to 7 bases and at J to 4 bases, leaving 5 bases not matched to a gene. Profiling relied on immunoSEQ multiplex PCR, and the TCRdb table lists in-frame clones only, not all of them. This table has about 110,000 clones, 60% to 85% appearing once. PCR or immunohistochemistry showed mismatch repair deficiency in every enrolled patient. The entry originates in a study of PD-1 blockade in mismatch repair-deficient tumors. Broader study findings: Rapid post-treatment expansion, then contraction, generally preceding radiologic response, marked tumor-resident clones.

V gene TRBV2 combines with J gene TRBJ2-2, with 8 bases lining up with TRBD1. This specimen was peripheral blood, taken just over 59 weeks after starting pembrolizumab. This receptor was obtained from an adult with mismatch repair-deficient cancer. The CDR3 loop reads CASTPQGATGELFF. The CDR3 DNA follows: TGTGCCAGCACCCCTCAGGGGGCCACCGGGGAGCTGTTTTTT.